This TCR beta chain derives from a study of cytomegalovirus exposure and HLA in healthy donors. Findings and limits, study-wide: Reports indicated that the classifier achieved high specificity and sensitivity in diagnosing cytomegalovirus status. TCR beta sequences numbering around 15,000 were associated with HLA alleles at 0.05 false discovery rate in a later analysis. A later examination showed that TCR association rates differed by HLA locus, with DRB1 most and HLA-C fewest. The HLA-A and HLA-B alleles of most subjects were reportedly predicted accurately from TCR beta sequences.

As concerns this clone: The antigen is not known. Other DNA sequences in the sample encode the same CDR3.

Primers for the PCR totalled 60 Vbeta and 13 Jbeta. Assay: immunoSEQ multiplex PCR; the TCRdb copy retains only in-frame clones and omits some. The sample records about 200,000 clones, approximately 85% being singletons. This CDR3 contains 14 residues. Looked up from germline, CDR1 is MNHNY and CDR2 is SVGAGI (reference sequence). V lost 6 bases and J lost 7, with 16 bases in between. Material for sequencing was PBMCs. The receptor comes from a girl under 18 in good health and CMV-seropositive. V and J are TRBV6-6 and TRBJ1-5; possible D gene TRBD1, 5 bases. The CDR3 is CASSYGAGRQPQHF. The CDR3 DNA is TGTGCCAGCAGCTACGGGGCGGGGCGCCAGCCCCAGCATTTT.